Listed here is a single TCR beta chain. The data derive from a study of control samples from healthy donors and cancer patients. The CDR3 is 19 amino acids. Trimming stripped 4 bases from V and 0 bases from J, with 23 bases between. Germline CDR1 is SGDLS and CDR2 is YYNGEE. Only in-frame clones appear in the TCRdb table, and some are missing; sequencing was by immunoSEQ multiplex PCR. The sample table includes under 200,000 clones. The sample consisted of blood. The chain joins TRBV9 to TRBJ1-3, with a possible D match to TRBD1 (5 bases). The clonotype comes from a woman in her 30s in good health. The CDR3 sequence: CASSPQTTGFRSSGNTIYF. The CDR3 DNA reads TGTGCCAGCAGCCCACAAACTACAGGATTCCGAAGCTCTGGAAACACCATATATTTT. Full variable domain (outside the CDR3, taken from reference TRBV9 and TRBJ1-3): DSGVTQTPKHLITATGQRVTLRCSPRSGDLSVYWYQQSLDQGLQFLIQYYNGEERAKGNILERFSAQQFPDLHSELNLSSLELGDSALYFCASSPQTTGFRSSGNTIYFGEGSWLTVV.